This entry lists 9 T cell receptor beta chains sequenced from one sample in a study of identical twins. TCRdb itself ran the 5' RACE reads through MiXCR, one entry per CDR3 protein. Of approximately 1.8 million distinct CDR3 sequences listed, roughly 35% are singletons. Sequenced: cord blood. These receptors were taken from a newborn girl in good health.

DNA of the CDR3: TGTGCCAGCAGGAGGTTTGCAACTAATGAAAAACTGTTTTTT. Translated: CASRRFATNEKLFF. This rearrangement joins TRBV6-1 to TRBJ1-4; D is ambiguous. This CDR3 comprises 14 residues. Looked up from germline, CDR1 is MNHNS and CDR2 is SASEGT. The ends were cut back, 6 bases at V and 0 bases at J, with 8 bases in the middle.

This sequence joins TRBV5-1 and TRBJ2-3, with D perhaps given as TRBD1 or TRBD2 (5 bases each). The germline V and J ends were trimmed by 4 bases and 6 bases, with 18 bases remaining between them. The length of the CDR3 is 15 residues. Germline CDR1 SGHRS, CDR2 YFSETQ. The CDR3 protein is CASSHTKRSGDTQYF. The DNA for the CDR3 is TGCGCCAGCAGCCACACTAAGCGGTCAGGGGATACGCAGTATTTT. Combining the CDR3 with reference TRBV5-1 and TRBJ2-3 gives the whole variable domain KAGVTQTPRYLIKTRGQQVTLSCSPISGHRSVSWYQQTPGQGLQFLFEYFSETQRNKGNFPGRFSGRQFSNSRSEMNVSTLELGDSALYLCASSHTKRSGDTQYFGPGTRLTVL.

The V call is TRBV5-1, the J call TRBJ1-6; D is unresolved. The germline V gene encodes CDR1 SGHRS and CDR2 YFSETQ. Trimming stripped 2 bases from V and 0 bases from J, with 9 bases between. The CDR3 sequence is 16 residues long. CDR3 sequence: CASSLSRTSYNSPLHF. CDR3 sequence (DNA): TGCGCCAGCAGCTTATCCAGGACCTCCTATAATTCACCCCTCCACTTT. Variable domain in full (rest from reference TRBV5-1 and TRBJ1-6): KAGVTQTPRYLIKTRGQQVTLSCSPISGHRSVSWYQQTPGQGLQFLFEYFSETQRNKGNFPGRFSGRQFSNSRSEMNVSTLELGDSALYLCASSLSRTSYNSPLHFGNGTRLTVT.

This sequence joins TRBV19 and TRBJ2-1, with 9 bases that match TRBD2. The CDR3 runs to 15 residues. The J segment lost 6 bases and the V segment lost 3 bases, leaving 6 bases of the junction unmatched. Germline V gene sequence: CDR1 LNHDA, CDR2 SQIVND (reference sequence). CDR3 DNA sequence: TGTGCCAGTAGTATTCTGGCGGGGGGGGGCAATGAGCAGTTCTTC. Amino acid sequence: CASSILAGGGNEQFF.

The gene calls are TRBV7-2 and TRBJ2-3; 11 bases are shared with TRBD2. The CDR3 sequence is 17 residues long. Germline values: CDR1 SGHTA, CDR2 FQGNSA. With 2 bases clipped from V and 5 bases from J, the junction kept 9 bases outside the gene matches. Here the CDR3 reads CASSLKLAGGLRDTQYF. The DNA for the CDR3 is TGTGCCAGCAGCTTAAAATTAGCGGGAGGGCTCCGAGATACGCAGTATTTT.

This clonotype came up a few times. The chain combines TRBV21-1 with TRBJ2-1; TRBD1, the table's D call, lacks a check against the DNA. TRBV21-1 is a known pseudogene. The CDR3 is 17 amino acids. DNA for the CDR3: TGTGCCAGCAGCAATCCGGCGGCCTGTGGATCCTACAATGAGCAGTTCTTC. It encodes CASSNPAACGSYNEQFF.

This clonotype came up once. V gene TRBV2 combines with J gene TRBJ1-4; no definite D call. This CDR3 has 15 residues. The germline V gene has CDR1 SNHLY and CDR2 FYNNEI. V dropped 4 bases and J dropped 4 bases, with 13 bases sitting between them. This chain's CDR3 is CASSVYRSYNEKLFF. The CDR3 DNA reads as TGTGCCAGCAGTGTCTATAGGTCATATAATGAAAAACTGTTTTTT.

This clonotype has a count of ten or more. This chain connects TRBV28 to TRBJ2-3, with 7 bases identical to TRBD2. V lost 6 bases to trimming and J lost 1 base; unmatched junction nucleotides: 10. The length of the CDR3 is 16 residues. Germline V gene lookup returns CDR1 MDHEN and CDR2 SYDVKM. DNA for the CDR3: TGTGCCAGCAGCTCCAATAGGGAGGGCCGCACAGATACGCAGTATTTT. This encodes CASSSNREGRTDTQYF.

The rearrangement uses TRBV20-1 and TRBJ2-1; 8 positions match TRBD2. From germline, CDR1 is DFQATT and CDR2 SNEGSKA (reference sequence). Trimming took 3 bases from V and 0 from J; bases not matched to a gene: 7. CDR3 length: 16 amino acids. The chain's CDR3 is CSARPTSGFSYNEQFF. CDR3 coding DNA: TGCAGTGCTAGGCCCACTAGCGGATTCTCCTACAATGAGCAGTTCTTC.